These T cell receptor beta chains were read from a single sample in a study of response to subunit inactivated influenza vaccine. From the RT-PCR reads, TCRdb called clonotypes with MiXCR, one entry per CDR3 protein. The sample holds under 200,000 distinct CDR3 sequences; 9.5% to 13% are singletons and the top ten take around 12%. The input for sequencing was non-naive T cells sorted from PBMCs, taken roughly 45 days after vaccination. Receptors originate from a man in his forties or fifties who received an inactivated influenza vaccine. Each CDR3 is given with its conserved first and last residue. Fields, in order: CDR3 protein, CDR3 DNA, clone size, CDR3 length, D gene, J gene, V gene. D genes are given only for firm matches. The size field is filled for only some rows; it gives once, few, many or a size class.

CDR3 protein: CSALRARGSVRNEQFF
CDR3 DNA: TGCAGTGCTCTAAGGGCCAGGGGGTCGGTAAGGAATGAGCAGTTCTTC
clone size: .
CDR3 length: 16
D gene: TRBD1
J gene: TRBJ2-1
V gene: TRBV20-1

CDR3 protein: CASSQVAGRGPYGYTF
CDR3 DNA: TGTGCCAGCAGCCAAGTCGCGGGCCGGGGGCCCTATGGCTACACCTTC
clone size: .
CDR3 length: 16
D gene: .
J gene: TRBJ1-2
V gene: TRBV3-1

CDR3 protein: CASSTAGSGYTF
CDR3 DNA: TGTGCCAGCTCCACGGCAGGGTCCGGCTACACCTTC
clone size: .
CDR3 length: 12
D gene: .
J gene: TRBJ1-2
V gene: TRBV18

CDR3 protein: CASSQGTSGRGETQYF
CDR3 DNA: TGTGCCAGCAGCCAGGGGACTAGCGGGAGAGGGGAGACCCAGTACTTC
clone size: few
CDR3 length: 16
D gene: TRBD2
J gene: TRBJ2-5
V gene: TRBV7-9

CDR3 protein: CASSHSTDTQYF
CDR3 DNA: TGTGCCAGCAGCCACAGCACAGATACGCAGTATTTT
clone size: many
CDR3 length: 12
D gene: .
J gene: TRBJ2-3
V gene: TRBV3-1

CDR3 protein: CASSQAGTSSYNEQFF
CDR3 DNA: TGCGCCAGCAGCCAAGCAGGGACGAGCTCCTACAATGAGCAGTTCTTC
clone size: many
CDR3 length: 16
D gene: .
J gene: TRBJ2-1
V gene: TRBV4-3

CDR3 protein: CASSLALRQGPNSPLHF
CDR3 DNA: TGTGCCAGCAGCTTAGCGCTGAGACAGGGGCCTAATTCACCCCTCCACTTT
clone size: few
CDR3 length: 17
D gene: TRBD1
J gene: TRBJ1-6
V gene: TRBV7-8

CDR3 protein: CASSQDGQGHTGELFF
CDR3 DNA: TGCGCCAGCAGCCAAGACGGACAGGGGCACACCGGGGAGCTGTTTTTT
clone size: .
CDR3 length: 16
D gene: TRBD1
J gene: TRBJ2-2
V gene: TRBV4-3

CDR3 protein: CASSYSLNNSPLHF
CDR3 DNA: TGTGCCAGCAGTTACTCGTTGAATAATTCACCCCTCCACTTT
clone size: .
CDR3 length: 14
D gene: .
J gene: TRBJ1-6
V gene: TRBV6-5

CDR3 protein: CASSLNVGSSYNEQFF
CDR3 DNA: TGCGCCAGCAGCTTGAATGTGGGGAGCTCCTACAATGAGCAGTTCTTC
clone size: many
CDR3 length: 16
D gene: .
J gene: TRBJ2-1
V gene: TRBV5-1

CDR3 protein: CASSLQGLGYTF
CDR3 DNA: TGTGCCAGCAGCCTACAGGGGCTCGGCTACACCTTC
clone size: many
CDR3 length: 12
D gene: TRBD1
J gene: TRBJ1-2
V gene: TRBV7-8

CDR3 protein: CASSYSRGLAGGPRNNEQFF
CDR3 DNA: TGTGCCAGCAGTTACTCGAGGGGACTAGCGGGAGGGCCTCGAAACAATGAGCAGTTCTTC
clone size: .
CDR3 length: 20
D gene: TRBD2
J gene: TRBJ2-1
V gene: TRBV6-2/TRBV6-3

CDR3 protein: CAISESSYNEQFF
CDR3 DNA: TGTGCCATCAGTGAGTCTTCATACAATGAGCAGTTCTTC
clone size: many
CDR3 length: 13
D gene: .
J gene: TRBJ2-1
V gene: TRBV10-3

CDR3 protein: CASSKTRLHYEQYF
CDR3 DNA: TGTGCCAGCAGTAAGACCCGCCTCCACTACGAGCAGTACTTC
clone size: .
CDR3 length: 14
D gene: .
J gene: TRBJ2-7
V gene: TRBV27

CDR3 protein: CASMGGFISYEQYF
CDR3 DNA: TGTGCCAGCATGGGGGGCTTCATTTCCTACGAGCAGTACTTC
clone size: few
CDR3 length: 14
D gene: .
J gene: TRBJ2-7
V gene: TRBV11-2

CDR3 protein: CSAERTSGRADTQYF
CDR3 DNA: TGCAGTGCGGAAAGGACTAGCGGGCGGGCAGATACGCAGTATTTT
clone size: few
CDR3 length: 15
D gene: TRBD2
J gene: TRBJ2-3
V gene: TRBV20-1

CDR3 protein: CASSQDRTGNGYTF
CDR3 DNA: TGTGCCAGCAGCCAAGATCGTACAGGGAATGGCTACACCTTC
clone size: .
CDR3 length: 14
D gene: .
J gene: TRBJ1-2
V gene: TRBV14

CDR3 protein: CASTQTRLATSTDTQYF
CDR3 DNA: TGTGCCAGCACCCAGACCCGACTAGCGACTAGCACAGATACGCAGTATTTT
clone size: .
CDR3 length: 17
D gene: TRBD2
J gene: TRBJ2-3
V gene: TRBV3-1

CDR3 protein: CASSLARDSNSPLHF
CDR3 DNA: TGTGCCAGCAGTTTAGCCCGGGACAGCAATTCACCCCTCCACTTT
clone size: .
CDR3 length: 15
D gene: TRBD1
J gene: TRBJ1-6
V gene: TRBV27

CDR3 protein: CSAMDSRNTGELFF
CDR3 DNA: TGCAGCGCCATGGACAGTCGGAACACCGGGGAGCTGTTTTTT
clone size: few
CDR3 length: 14
D gene: .
J gene: TRBJ2-2
V gene: TRBV29-1

CDR3 protein: CATSRDRGTGDGYTF
CDR3 DNA: TGTGCCACCAGCAGAGATCGGGGGACAGGGGACGGCTACACCTTC
clone size: few
CDR3 length: 15
D gene: TRBD1
J gene: TRBJ1-2
V gene: TRBV15

CDR3 protein: CSAIRQARTDTQYF
CDR3 DNA: TGCAGTGCTATTCGACAGGCGCGCACAGATACGCAGTATTTT
clone size: few
CDR3 length: 14
D gene: .
J gene: TRBJ2-3
V gene: TRBV20-1

CDR3 protein: CASSKEQGYSYEQYF
CDR3 DNA: TGTGCCAGCAGCAAGGAACAGGGATACTCCTACGAGCAGTACTTC
clone size: .
CDR3 length: 15
D gene: .
J gene: TRBJ2-7
V gene: TRBV7-9

CDR3 protein: CSVEGHPGETQYF
CDR3 DNA: TGCAGCGTTGAAGGGCACCCCGGGGAGACCCAGTACTTC
clone size: many
CDR3 length: 13
D gene: .
J gene: TRBJ2-5
V gene: TRBV29-1

CDR3 protein: CASSVARISGANVLTF
CDR3 DNA: TGTGCCAGCAGTGTGGCGCGCATCTCTGGGGCCAACGTCCTGACTTTC
clone size: .
CDR3 length: 16
D gene: .
J gene: TRBJ2-6
V gene: TRBV2

CDR3 protein: CASRRAGLYEQYF
CDR3 DNA: TGTGCCAGCCGGAGGGCAGGGTTATACGAGCAGTACTTC
clone size: many
CDR3 length: 13
D gene: .
J gene: TRBJ2-7
V gene: TRBV27

CDR3 protein: CASREAGNTEAFF
CDR3 DNA: TGCGCCAGCAGAGAGGCGGGGAACACTGAAGCTTTCTTT
clone size: few
CDR3 length: 13
D gene: .
J gene: TRBJ1-1
V gene: TRBV5-1

CDR3 protein: CASSRKGTGANYGYTF
CDR3 DNA: TGTGCCAGCAGCCGAAAGGGGACAGGAGCTAACTATGGCTACACCTTC
clone size: many
CDR3 length: 16
D gene: TRBD1
J gene: TRBJ1-2
V gene: TRBV7-2

CDR3 protein: CASSQVLGLAGSYEQYF
CDR3 DNA: TGTGCCAGCAGCCAAGTCCTTGGACTAGCGGGCTCCTACGAGCAGTACTTC
clone size: .
CDR3 length: 17
D gene: TRBD2
J gene: TRBJ2-7
V gene: TRBV4-2

CDR3 protein: CAISAAGGNTEAFF
CDR3 DNA: TGTGCCATCAGTGCAGCAGGGGGCAACACTGAAGCTTTCTTT
clone size: .
CDR3 length: 14
D gene: TRBD1
J gene: TRBJ1-1
V gene: TRBV10-3

CDR3 protein: CASSWEGTSGRYEQYF
CDR3 DNA: TGCGCCAGCAGCTGGGAAGGGACTAGCGGAAGATACGAGCAGTACTTC
clone size: few
CDR3 length: 16
D gene: TRBD2
J gene: TRBJ2-7
V gene: TRBV5-1

CDR3 protein: CASERGGPSETQYF
CDR3 DNA: TGCGCCAGCGAAAGGGGGGGACCCTCGGAGACCCAGTACTTC
clone size: .
CDR3 length: 14
D gene: .
J gene: TRBJ2-5
V gene: TRBV5-1

CDR3 protein: CASRTNEKLFF
CDR3 DNA: TGTGCCAGCAGGACTAATGAAAAACTGTTTTTT
clone size: few
CDR3 length: 11
D gene: .
J gene: TRBJ1-4
V gene: TRBV28

CDR3 protein: CASSLRTGTGFYEQYF
CDR3 DNA: TGTGCCAGCAGCCTGAGAACCGGGACAGGGTTTTACGAGCAGTACTTC
clone size: many
CDR3 length: 16
D gene: TRBD1
J gene: TRBJ2-7
V gene: TRBV3-1

CDR3 protein: CASSQVGNADTQYF
CDR3 DNA: TGCGCCAGCAGCCAAGTGGGTAACGCAGATACGCAGTATTTT
clone size: many
CDR3 length: 14
D gene: .
J gene: TRBJ2-3
V gene: TRBV4-1

CDR3 protein: CSAYWAGGREQYF
CDR3 DNA: TGCAGTGCATACTGGGCAGGGGGCCGCGAGCAGTACTTC
clone size: few
CDR3 length: 13
D gene: TRBD1
J gene: TRBJ2-7
V gene: TRBV20-1

CDR3 protein: CASSLEGTYEQYF
CDR3 DNA: TGTGCCAGCAGTCTAGAGGGTACATACGAGCAGTACTTC
clone size: .
CDR3 length: 13
D gene: .
J gene: TRBJ2-7
V gene: TRBV2

CDR3 protein: CASSLAPTWTADYGYTF
CDR3 DNA: TGTGCCAGCAGTTTAGCCCCTACTTGGACAGCCGACTATGGCTACACCTTC
clone size: many
CDR3 length: 17
D gene: .
J gene: TRBJ1-2
V gene: TRBV12-3/TRBV12-4

CDR3 protein: CASRVPGLAGEQYF
CDR3 DNA: TGCGCCAGCAGGGTACCGGGACTAGCGGGAGAGCAGTACTTC
clone size: .
CDR3 length: 14
D gene: TRBD2
J gene: TRBJ2-7
V gene: TRBV5-1

CDR3 protein: CASSPGTLTGELFF
CDR3 DNA: TGTGCCAGCTCACCGGGGACACTCACCGGGGAGCTGTTTTTT
clone size: few
CDR3 length: 14
D gene: .
J gene: TRBJ2-2
V gene: TRBV18

CDR3 protein: CASRPGRKSNEQFF
CDR3 DNA: TGTGCCAGCAGACCGGGACGGAAGAGCAATGAGCAGTTCTTC
clone size: many
CDR3 length: 14
D gene: .
J gene: TRBJ2-1
V gene: TRBV12-3/TRBV12-4

CDR3 protein: CASSFSRDGTEAFF
CDR3 DNA: TGTGCCAGCAGTTTTTCCAGGGACGGAACTGAAGCTTTCTTT
clone size: many
CDR3 length: 14
D gene: .
J gene: TRBJ1-1
V gene: TRBV12-3/TRBV12-4